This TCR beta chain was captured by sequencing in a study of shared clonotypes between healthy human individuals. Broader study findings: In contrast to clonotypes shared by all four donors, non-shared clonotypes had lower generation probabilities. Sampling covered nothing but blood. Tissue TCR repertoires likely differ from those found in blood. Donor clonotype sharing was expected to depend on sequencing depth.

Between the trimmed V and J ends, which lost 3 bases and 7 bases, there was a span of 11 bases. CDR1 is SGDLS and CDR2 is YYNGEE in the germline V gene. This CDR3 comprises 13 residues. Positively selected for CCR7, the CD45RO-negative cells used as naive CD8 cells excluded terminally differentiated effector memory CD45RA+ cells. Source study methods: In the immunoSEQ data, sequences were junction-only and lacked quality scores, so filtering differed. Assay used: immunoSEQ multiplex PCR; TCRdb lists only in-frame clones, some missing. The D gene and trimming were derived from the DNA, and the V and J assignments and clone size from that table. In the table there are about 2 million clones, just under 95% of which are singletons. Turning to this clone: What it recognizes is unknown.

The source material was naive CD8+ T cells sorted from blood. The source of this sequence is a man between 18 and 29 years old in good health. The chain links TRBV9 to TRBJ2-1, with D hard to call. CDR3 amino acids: CASSASSPNEQFF. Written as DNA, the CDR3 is TGTGCCAGCAGCGCTAGTTCCCCGAATGAGCAGTTCTTC.